This T cell receptor beta chain was recovered during a study of blood T cell repertoires in COVID-19. Overall study: Researchers got acute and convalescent COVID-19 samples from the United States, Italy and Spain. Nucleic acid was either cDNA or gDNA, and it came from T cells, B-cell-depleted T cells, or PBMCs.

Germline CDR1 reads SGDLS; CDR2 reads YYNGEE. The V end was cut by 3 bases, the J end by 7 bases, with 14 bases between. The CDR3 is 14 residues long. This clone was seen a single time. Original processing notes: Amplification of reference gene primers was used by the study to estimate nucleated cell counts. The repertoire was sequenced with immunoSEQ multiplex PCR; TCRdb's copy has only in-frame clones and lacks some. That table gives V, J and clone size, and the DNA gave D and trimming. The sample contains about 280,000 clones, around 87% of which appear only once. V gene TRBV9 combines with J gene TRBJ2-1; D not resolved. Sequenced material: peripheral blood. The TCR comes from a woman aged 50 to 65 who had recovered from COVID-19. The CDR3 loop is CASSARVSGNEQFF. The CDR3 region has the DNA TGTGCCAGCAGCGCTCGGGTCTCTGGGAATGAGCAGTTCTTC.